Below, 21 T cell receptor beta chains from the same sample are listed, as sequenced in a study of OX40 agonist ivuxolimab in advanced cancers. Clones were sequenced by immunoSEQ multiplex PCR, and TCRdb holds only the in-frame ones, with some missing. In the table there are about 73,000 clones, about 81% of which are singletons. The material was CD4+ or CD8+ T cells sorted from blood, obtained in a trial of the OX40 agonist ivuxolimab. These receptors were taken from an adult with an advanced solid tumor such as melanoma, head and neck, liver or kidney cancer.

The rearrangement joins TRBV7-3 to TRBJ2-2; D gene uncertain. This CDR3 is 15 amino acids long. V dropped 5 bases and J dropped 4 bases, with 14 bases sitting between them. Germline V lookup: CDR1 SGHTA, CDR2 FQGTGA. The CDR3 region is CASSLMHTGTGELFF. In DNA, the CDR3 is TGTGCCAGCAGCCTAATGCATACGGGCACCGGGGAGCTGTTTTTT. Using reference TRBV7-3 and TRBJ2-2 for the parts outside the CDR3, the full variable domain is GAGVSQTPSNKVTEKGKYVELRCDPISGHTALYWYRQSLGQGPEFLIYFQGTGAADDSGLPNDRFFAVRPEGSVSTLKIQRTERGDSAVYLCASSLMHTGTGELFFGEGSRLTVL.

The chain is built from TRBV5-6 and TRBJ1-2; no reliable D call. This CDR3 is built from 13 residues. Germline-derived CDR1 and CDR2 are SGHDT and YYEEEE. The V end was cut by 2 bases, the J end by 8 bases, with 13 bases between. The CDR3 sequence is CASSFDLEDGYTF. CDR3 DNA sequence: TGTGCCAGCAGCTTCGACCTTGAAGACGGCTACACCTTC.

The CDR3 loop is CAWSPGVTQYF. The CDR3 bases are TGTGCCTGGAGCCCAGGAGTTACGCAGTATTTT. The chain links TRBV30 to TRBJ2-3, with D unresolved. In germline, CDR1 is GTSNPN, CDR2 SVGIG (reference sequence). Deletions cut 3 bases from V and 8 bases from J, with 9 bases between. The CDR3 is made up of 11 amino acids.

This clone appeared once. The chain links TRBV7-2 to TRBJ2-2, with 10 bases lining up with TRBD1. Per the germline V gene, CDR1 is SGHTA and CDR2 is FQGNSA. This CDR3 region has 18 residues. With 2 bases clipped from V and 5 bases from J, the junction kept 11 bases outside the gene matches. This CDR3 is CASSLIGQGVGRTGELFF. The CDR3 DNA is TGTGCCAGCAGCTTAATCGGACAGGGGGTAGGAAGGACCGGGGAGCTGTTTTTT.

A single count supports this clone. V gene TRBV12-5 combines with J gene TRBJ2-7; D is uncertain. V lost 7 bases to trimming and J lost 3 bases, with 10 bases between them. The CDR3 consists of 12 residues. Looked up from germline, CDR1 is LGHNT and CDR2 is FRNRAP. CDR3 sequence: CASAPSGYEQYF. DNA of the CDR3: TGTGCTAGTGCCCCCTCGGGCTACGAGCAGTACTTC.

The chain combines TRBV18 with TRBJ2-4, with 9 bases identical to TRBD1. From germline, CDR1 is KGHSH and CDR2 LQKENI. The CDR3 extends over 14 amino acids. The V segment lost 8 bases and the J segment 5 bases; nucleotides outside the gene matches: 7. The CDR3 sequence: CASARDRVENIQYF. CDR3 DNA: TGTGCCAGCGCGAGGGACAGGGTGGAAAACATTCAGTACTTC.

The chain uses TRBV30 and TRBJ2-7; D may be TRBD1 or TRBD2 (6 bases each). Germline V CDR1 and CDR2: GTSNPN, SVGIG (reference sequence). This CDR3 region has 16 residues. Trimming left V 2 bases short and J 1 base short, with 18 bases between. The chain's CDR3 is CAWSTQGTARSYEQYF. The CDR3 DNA is TGTGCCTGGAGTACCCAGGGGACTGCAAGGTCCTACGAGCAGTACTTC.

J is TRBJ2-7 and V is TRBV11-2; D might be TRBD1 (6 bases). V lost 1 base to trimming and J lost 2 bases, with 15 bases between them. The CDR3 has 16 amino acids. From germline, CDR1 is SGHAT and CDR2 FQNNGV. The CDR3 sequence: CASSLVHTGYPYEQYF. DNA of the CDR3: TGTGCCAGCAGCTTAGTTCACACAGGGTATCCCTACGAGCAGTACTTC. Complete variable domain (other parts from reference TRBV11-2 and TRBJ2-7): EAGVAQSPRYKIIEKRQSVAFWCNPISGHATLYWYQQILGQGPKLLIQFQNNGVVDDSQLPKDRFSAERLKGVDSTLKIQPAKLEDSAVYLCASSLVHTGYPYEQYFGPGTRLTVT.

The genes are TRBV19 and TRBJ1-4; D unresolved. CDR1 is LNHDA, CDR2 SQIVND, per germline (reference sequence). The CDR3 loop spans 15 amino acids. The germline V and J ends were trimmed by 3 bases and 7 bases, with 15 bases remaining between them. The CDR3 region is CASSMVGLIAEKLFF. CDR3 in DNA: TGTGCCAGTAGTATGGTGGGGTTGATCGCTGAAAAACTGTTTTTT.

In DNA, the CDR3 is TGTGCCAGCAGCTTCGCAACATACGAGCAGTACTTC. Protein sequence: CASSFATYEQYF. The chain carries TRBV11-2 and TRBJ2-7; D call uncertain. The CDR3 runs to 12 residues. Germline CDR1 SGHAT, CDR2 FQNNGV. The V gene lost 3 bases and the J gene lost 4 bases, with 7 bases spanning the gap.

The genes are TRBV15 and TRBJ1-2; D gene unclear. The CDR3 has 14 amino acids. Trimming removed 0 bases from V and 6 bases from J, with 11 bases in between. Per germline, CDR1 LNHNV and CDR2 YYDKDF (reference sequence). The CDR3 spells CATSRDQGRHGYTF. The CDR3 nucleotides read TGTGCCACCAGCAGAGACCAAGGGCGCCATGGCTACACCTTC.

The chain joins TRBV5-1 to TRBJ1-6, with TRBD1 as a possible D gene (6 bases). Germline lookup yields CDR1 SGHRS and CDR2 YFSETQ. CDR3 length equals 17 residues. Trimming took off 4 bases at V and 5 bases at J, with 19 bases between the two ends. The CDR3 region has the DNA TGCGCCAGCAGCCTTAGACTACCGGGACAAGATAATTCACCCCTCCACTTT. This sequence encodes CASSLRLPGQDNSPLHF.

The V gene is TRBV4-1, the J gene TRBJ1-1, with D perhaps TRBD1 (5 bases). Trimming pared 2 bases from V and 1 base from J, leaving 5 bases between. In germline, CDR1 is MGHRA, CDR2 YSYEKL. The CDR3 sequence is 13 residues long. The CDR3 DNA is TGCGCCAGCAGCCAAAGGGGGAACACTGAAGCTTTCTTT. This codes for CASSQRGNTEAFF.

The chain has TRBV6-5 and TRBJ1-5, with a possible D match to TRBD1 (6 bases). Germline CDR1 reads MNHEY; CDR2 reads SVGAGI. This CDR3 comprises 13 residues. The ends were cut back, 5 bases at V and 4 bases at J, with 9 bases in the middle. The CDR3 sequence: CASSGGINQPQHF. The CDR3 coding sequence is TGTGCCAGCAGTGGGGGCATAAATCAGCCCCAGCATTTT.

The chain has TRBV7-8 and TRBJ2-7; 7 bases are shared with TRBD2. In germline, CDR1 is SGHVS, CDR2 FQNEAQ. With 10 bases clipped from V and 9 bases from J, the junction kept 9 bases outside the gene matches. The length of the CDR3 is 11 residues. The CDR3 protein is CATRDYRRQYF. CDR3 nucleotides: TGTGCCACCAGGGACTATCGACGGCAGTACTTC.

CDR3 residues: CSFRAGGGEKLFF. As DNA, the CDR3 is TGCAGCTTTAGGGCGGGGGGAGGTGAAAAACTGTTTTTT. The genes are TRBV29-1 and TRBJ1-4, with TRBD1 as a possible D gene (5 bases). V was trimmed by 8 bases and J by 7 bases, leaving 17 bases between them. From germline, CDR1 is SQVTM and CDR2 ANQGSEA. The CDR3 runs to 13 residues. Complete variable domain (other parts from reference TRBV29-1 and TRBJ1-4): SAVISQKPSRDICQRGTSLTIQCQVDSQVTMMFWYRQQPGQSLTLIATANQGSEATYESGFVIDKFPISRPNLTFSTLTVSNMSPEDSSIYLCSFRAGGGEKLFFGSGTQLSVL.

The V call is TRBV30, the J call TRBJ2-7, with 13 bases aligning to TRBD2. Germline loops: CDR1 GTSNPN, CDR2 SVGIG (reference sequence). The ends lost 2 bases at V and 7 bases at J; junction bases unmatched: 14. This CDR3 region has 17 residues. The CDR3 protein is CAWSTTSGRPRGIEQYF. Written as DNA, the CDR3 is TGTGCCTGGAGTACGACTAGCGGGAGGCCACGAGGTATTGAGCAGTACTTC.

The CDR3 here is CASRFRGDGRGDEQFF. The CDR3 region has the DNA TGTGCCAGCAGATTCCGGGGAGACGGGAGGGGGGATGAGCAGTTCTTC. The chain has TRBV7-9 and TRBJ2-1; 8 nucleotides agree with TRBD2. Germline CDR1 is SEHNR and CDR2 is FQNEAQ (reference sequence). CDR3 length: 16 residues. With V trimmed by 6 bases and J by 8 bases, 15 bases remained unmatched.

This clone appeared a few times. The V call is TRBV19, the J call TRBJ1-5; no definite D call. Trimming removed 4 bases from V and 9 bases from J, with 16 bases in between. CDR3 length equals 14 residues. Germline V CDR1 and CDR2: LNHDA, SQIVND (reference sequence). CDR3 loop: CASSKGRGWRPQHF. Here the CDR3 DNA reads TGTGCCAGTAGTAAAGGTAGAGGGTGGAGGCCCCAGCATTTT.

This clone was seen just once. The V call is TRBV13, the J call TRBJ2-7; 8 bases match TRBD1. The V segment lost 2 bases and the J segment 6 bases; nucleotides outside the gene matches: 12. The CDR3 sequence is 16 residues long. Germline lookup yields CDR1 PRHDT and CDR2 FYEKMQ (reference sequence). The CDR3 nucleotides are TGTGCCAGCAGCTTATCTCCGGACAGGGTTTCGGTCGAGCAGTACTTC. Protein sequence: CASSLSPDRVSVEQYF.

The chain couples TRBV19 to TRBJ1-1, with 9 bases matching TRBD1. The germline gives CDR1 LNHDA, CDR2 SQIVND (reference sequence). The length of the CDR3 is 15 residues. After removal of 5 bases from V and 1 base from J, the junction contained 5 bases not matched to a gene. CDR3 region: CASSFWDRANTEAFF. In nucleotides, the CDR3 is TGTGCCAGTAGTTTCTGGGACAGGGCGAACACTGAAGCTTTCTTT.